These T cell receptor beta chains were read from a single sample in a study of cytomegalovirus exposure and HLA in healthy donors. The table came from immunoSEQ multiplex PCR; TCRdb's copy has only in-frame clones and leaves some out. The sample has 98,000 or so clones; around 85% are singletons. Specimen: PBMCs. The receptors were gathered from a woman between 18 and 29 years old in good health and CMV-seronegative. Both conserved end residues are part of each CDR3. The order of the fields is V gene, clone size, J gene, D gene, CDR3 DNA, CDR3 protein. D genes are given only for firm matches. Clone size appears in some rows only: once, few, many, or a class for an expanded clone.

>TRBV5-6|.|TRBJ2-5|TRBD1
TGTGCCAGCAGCCCCGGGACAGACCAAGAGACCCAGTACTTC
CASSPGTDQETQYF
>TRBV5-1|once|TRBJ2-7|.
TGCGCCAGCAGCTTCTTCTTTAAACAAACCTCCTACGAGCAGTACTTC
CASSFFFKQTSYEQYF
>TRBV10-3|.|TRBJ2-7|.
TGTGCCATCAGTGACGTTGACAGCAGCTCCTACGAGCAGTACTTC
CAISDVDSSSYEQYF
>TRBV5-1|.|TRBJ2-5|TRBD2
TGCGCCAGCAGCTTGGAGCTAGCGGGGGCGGAGACCCAGTACTTC
CASSLELAGAETQYF
>TRBV7-9|.|TRBJ1-2|TRBD1
TGTGCCAGCAGCTCACCCGACAGGGTAGGCTACACCTTC
CASSSPDRVGYTF
>TRBV27|.|TRBJ2-7|.
TGTGCCAGCAGTTTATTGGGAGGCTACGAGCAGTACTTC
CASSLLGGYEQYF
>TRBV7-9|.|TRBJ2-2|TRBD1
TGTGCCAGCGGATCGGACAGGGGGCCGATCACCGGGGAGCTGTTTTTT
CASGSDRGPITGELFF
>TRBV14|once|TRBJ2-7|.
TGTGCCAGCAGCCAAGATCCCGGCAGGGCGTACGAGCAGTACTTC
CASSQDPGRAYEQYF
>TRBV29-1|.|TRBJ1-1|.
TGCAGCGTCCTCGATGGGGGGGGTGAAGCTTTCTTT
CSVLDGGGEAFF
>TRBV7-8|few|TRBJ2-7|.
TGTGCCAGCAGCTTATTACGGGCGGGGGAGCAGTACTTC
CASSLLRAGEQYF
>TRBV5-4|.|TRBJ2-7|.
TGTGCCAGCAGGCCCGATGCGGGGGCGGGGGAGCAGTACTTC
CASRPDAGAGEQYF
>TRBV5-1|.|TRBJ2-5|.
TGCGCCAGCAGTACTAGCCAAGAGACCCAGTACTTC
CASSTSQETQYF
>TRBV14|.|TRBJ1-1|.
TGTGCCAGCAGCCCTTATATGAACACTGAAGCTTTCTTT
CASSPYMNTEAFF
>TRBV11-1|.|TRBJ2-3|TRBD2
TGTGCCAGCAGCAGCGGGGGGACCCGCACAGATACGCAGTATTTT
CASSSGGTRTDTQYF
>TRBV9|.|TRBJ2-2|TRBD1
TGTGCCAGCACCCAAACCCACCGGACAGGGAGCACCGGGGAGCTGTTTTTT
CASTQTHRTGSTGELFF
>TRBV28|.|TRBJ2-5|.
TGTGCCAGCAGTTTATATGAGGCCCAGTACTTC
CASSLYEAQYF
>TRBV7-9|.|TRBJ1-1|.
TGTGCCAGCAGCTCAAACAGGGTAGGAGGCACTGAAGCTTTCTTT
CASSSNRVGGTEAFF
>TRBV27|.|TRBJ2-7|.
TGTGCCAGCAGTTTGGGGTGGGGCAGTTCCTACGAGCAGTACTTC
CASSLGWGSSYEQYF
>TRBV5-6|.|TRBJ1-2|TRBD1
TGTGCCAGCAGCTCAGACAGGGGGAACTATGGCTACACCTTC
CASSSDRGNYGYTF
>TRBV6-1|few|TRBJ1-2|TRBD1
TGTGCCAGCAGTCCGGAACAGGGGGTCCGCGGCTACACCTTC
CASSPEQGVRGYTF
>TRBV5-6|.|TRBJ2-5|.
TGTGCCAGCAGCTCTCAAGAGACCCAGTACTTC
CASSSQETQYF
>TRBV5-5|.|TRBJ2-7|TRBD1
TGTGCCAGCAGCTTGGGGGGACAGGGTCCGTACTTC
CASSLGGQGPYF
>TRBV4-1|.|TRBJ1-1|.
TGCGCCAGCAGCCAAGGGGCAGGGCAGTTGACTGAAGCTTTCTTT
CASSQGAGQLTEAFF
>TRBV28|.|TRBJ1-1|TRBD1
TGTGCCAGCAGTTCGGACAGGGGGGCTTTCTTT
CASSSDRGAFF
>TRBV27|.|TRBJ1-1|.
TGTGCCAGCAGTTTAGGGCAGGGGAACACTGAAGCTTTCTTT
CASSLGQGNTEAFF
>TRBV7-6|.|TRBJ2-3|.
TGTGCCAGCAGCTTAGGGCCGACATCGTCATCAGATACGCAGTATTTT
CASSLGPTSSSDTQYF
>TRBV6-1|.|TRBJ2-2|.
TGTGTATCGGGTTACTCCGGGGAGCTGTTTTTT
CVSGYSGELFF
>TRBV9|.|TRBJ2-2|TRBD1
TGTGCCAGCAGCGCTGGGGACAGGGAATATGGAATCGCCGGGGAGCTGTTTTTT
CASSAGDREYGIAGELFF
>TRBV14|once|TRBJ1-1|TRBD1
TGTGCCAGCAGCCAACTAGGGGGGACAGGGGGTATGAACACTGAAGCTTTCTTT
CASSQLGGTGGMNTEAFF
>TRBV7-6|.|TRBJ2-2|TRBD1
TGTGCCAGCAGCTTAGGGGACAGGGACCTCACCGGGGAGCTGTTTTTT
CASSLGDRDLTGELFF
>TRBV9|few|TRBJ1-2|.
TGTGCCAGCAGCCCCCAGGGCGCTATTGGCTACACCTTC
CASSPQGAIGYTF
>TRBV5-1|.|TRBJ2-2|.
TGCGCCAGCGCACGTACTACCGGGGAGCTGTTTTTT
CASARTTGELFF
>TRBV6-1|few|TRBJ2-7|.
TGTGCCAGCAGTGAGGACTTTTCCTACGAGCAGTACTTC
CASSEDFSYEQYF
>TRBV2|.|TRBJ2-5|TRBD2
TGTGCCAGCAGGGGACTAGCGGGGGACCCCCAAGAGACCCAGTACTTC
CASRGLAGDPQETQYF
>TRBV7-8|.|TRBJ2-3|.
TGTGCCAGCAGCTTAGAAAGCCGACTTAGCACAGATACGCAGTATTTT
CASSLESRLSTDTQYF
>TRBV7-9|.|TRBJ2-3|.
TGTGCCAGCAGCTCGGGGAGCGGATCTAGCACAGATACGCAGTATTTT
CASSSGSGSSTDTQYF
>TRBV9|many|TRBJ2-7|TRBD1
TGTGCCAGCAGTTTCCTACCTGACAGGGAGTCCTACGAGCAGTACTTC
CASSFLPDRESYEQYF
>TRBV28|.|TRBJ1-2|.
TGTGCCTCCCTCGGGGTTAACTATGGCTACACCTTC
CASLGVNYGYTF
>TRBV7-8|.|TRBJ2-3|TRBD1
TGTGCCAGCACCCGGACAGGGCGGCCAGATACGCAGTATTTT
CASTRTGRPDTQYF
>TRBV5-1|.|TRBJ2-1|.
TGCGCCAGCAGCTTGTTGACAGGTCGCGATGAGCAGTTCTTC
CASSLLTGRDEQFF
>TRBV7-2|.|TRBJ1-2|TRBD1
TGTGCCAGCAGCTTAAAGACAGGGCCTTCCTATGGCTACACCTTC
CASSLKTGPSYGYTF